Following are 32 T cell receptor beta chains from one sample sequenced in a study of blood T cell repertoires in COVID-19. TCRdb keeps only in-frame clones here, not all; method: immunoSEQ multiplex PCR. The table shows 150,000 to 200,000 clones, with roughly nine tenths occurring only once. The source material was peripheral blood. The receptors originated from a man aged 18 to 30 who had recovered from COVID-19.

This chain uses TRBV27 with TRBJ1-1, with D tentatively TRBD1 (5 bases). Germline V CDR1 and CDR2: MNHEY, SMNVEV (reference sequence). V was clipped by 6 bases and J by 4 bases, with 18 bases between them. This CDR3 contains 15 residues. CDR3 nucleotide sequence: TGTGCCAGCAGATACGGGGGGGTTGGGGTCACTGAAGCTTTCTTT. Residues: CASRYGGVGVTEAFF.

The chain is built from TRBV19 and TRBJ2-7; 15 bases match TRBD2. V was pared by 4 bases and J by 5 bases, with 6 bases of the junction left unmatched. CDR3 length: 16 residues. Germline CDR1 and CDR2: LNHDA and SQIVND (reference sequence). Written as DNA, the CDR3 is TGTGCCAGTAGTACTCCGGGACTAGCGGGAGGAGACGAGCAGTACTTC. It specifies CASSTPGLAGGDEQYF.

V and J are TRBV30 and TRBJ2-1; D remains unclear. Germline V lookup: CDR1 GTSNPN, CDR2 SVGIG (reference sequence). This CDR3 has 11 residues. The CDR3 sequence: CATRKSYEQFF. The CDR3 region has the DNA TGTGCTACGCGGAAGAGCTATGAGCAGTTCTTC. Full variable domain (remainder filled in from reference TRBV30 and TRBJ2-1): SQTIHQWPATLVQPVGSPLSLECTVEGTSNPNLYWYRQAAGRGLQLLFYSVGIGQISSEVPQNLSASRPQDRQFILSSKKLLLSDSGFYLCATRKSYEQFFGPGTRLTVL.

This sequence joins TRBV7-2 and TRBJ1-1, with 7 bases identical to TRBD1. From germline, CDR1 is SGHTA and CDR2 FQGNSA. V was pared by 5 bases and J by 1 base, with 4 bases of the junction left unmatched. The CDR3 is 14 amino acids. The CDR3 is CASSPGTANTEAFF. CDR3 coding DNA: TGTGCCAGCAGCCCCGGGACAGCGAACACTGAAGCTTTCTTT.

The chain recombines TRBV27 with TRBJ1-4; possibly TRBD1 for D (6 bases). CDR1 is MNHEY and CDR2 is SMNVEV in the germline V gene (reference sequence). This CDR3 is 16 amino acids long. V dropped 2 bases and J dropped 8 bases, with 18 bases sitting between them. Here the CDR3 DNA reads TGTGCCAGCAGTTTACAACCGACAGGAGGTGGAGAAAAACTGTTTTTT. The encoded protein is CASSLQPTGGGEKLFF.

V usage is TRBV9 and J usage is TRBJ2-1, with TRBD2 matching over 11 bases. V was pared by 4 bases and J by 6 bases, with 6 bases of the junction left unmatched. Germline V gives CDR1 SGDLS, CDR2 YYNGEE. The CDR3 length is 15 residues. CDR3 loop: CASSSGGTSGNEQFF. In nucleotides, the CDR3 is TGTGCCAGCAGCTCGGGGGGGACTAGCGGCAATGAGCAGTTCTTC.

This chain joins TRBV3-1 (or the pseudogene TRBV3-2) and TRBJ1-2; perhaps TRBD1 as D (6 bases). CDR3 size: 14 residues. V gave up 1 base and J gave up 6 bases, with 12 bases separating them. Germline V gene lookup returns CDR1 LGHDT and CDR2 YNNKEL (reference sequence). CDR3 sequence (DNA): TGTGCCAGCAGCCAAGTCAGGGGCTCGGATGGCTACACCTTC. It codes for CASSQVRGSDGYTF.

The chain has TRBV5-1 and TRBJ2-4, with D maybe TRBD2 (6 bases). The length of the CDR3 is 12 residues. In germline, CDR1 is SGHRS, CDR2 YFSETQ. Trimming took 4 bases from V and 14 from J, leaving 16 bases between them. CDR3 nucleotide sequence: TGCGCCAGCAGCCTGGGGTCCGGAGGGAAGTACTTC. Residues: CASSLGSGGKYF.

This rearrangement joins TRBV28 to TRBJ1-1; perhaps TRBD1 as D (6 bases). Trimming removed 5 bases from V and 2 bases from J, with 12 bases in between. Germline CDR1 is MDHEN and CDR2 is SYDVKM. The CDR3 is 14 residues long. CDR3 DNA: TGTGCCAGCAGTAGTGGACAGACAAACACTGAAGCTTTCTTT. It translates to CASSSGQTNTEAFF.

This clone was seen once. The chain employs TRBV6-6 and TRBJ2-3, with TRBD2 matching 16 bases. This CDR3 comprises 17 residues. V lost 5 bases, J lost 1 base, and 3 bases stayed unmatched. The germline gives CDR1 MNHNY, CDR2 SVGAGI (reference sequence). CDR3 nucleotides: TGTGCCAGCAGTCACGGGACTAGCGGGAGGGGCACAGATACGCAGTATTTT. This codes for CASSHGTSGRGTDTQYF.

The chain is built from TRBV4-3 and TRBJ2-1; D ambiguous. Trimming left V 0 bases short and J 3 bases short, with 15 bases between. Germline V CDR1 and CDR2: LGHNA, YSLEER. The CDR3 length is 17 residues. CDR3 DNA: TGCGCCAGCAGCCAAGAGATTCAAGCGACCGTCTACAATGAGCAGTTCTTC. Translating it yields CASSQEIQATVYNEQFF.

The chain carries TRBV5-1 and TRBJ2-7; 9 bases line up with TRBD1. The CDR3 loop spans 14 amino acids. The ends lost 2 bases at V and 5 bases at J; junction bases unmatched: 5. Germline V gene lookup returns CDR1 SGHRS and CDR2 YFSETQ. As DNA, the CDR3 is TGCGCCAGCAGCTTAGGGACAGGGATCCACGAGCAGTACTTC. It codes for CASSLGTGIHEQYF.

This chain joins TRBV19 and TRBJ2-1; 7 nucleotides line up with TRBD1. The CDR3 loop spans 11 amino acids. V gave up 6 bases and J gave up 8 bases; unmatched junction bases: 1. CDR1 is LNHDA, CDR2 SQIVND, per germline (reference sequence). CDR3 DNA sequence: TGTGCCAGTAGGGGACAGTATGAGCAGTTCTTC. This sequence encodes CASRGQYEQFF.

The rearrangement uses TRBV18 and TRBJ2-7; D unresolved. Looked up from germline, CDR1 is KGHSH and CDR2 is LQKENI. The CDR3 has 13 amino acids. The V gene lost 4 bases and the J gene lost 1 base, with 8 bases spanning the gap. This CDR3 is CASSLAESYEQYF. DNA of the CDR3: TGTGCCAGCTCACTTGCTGAGTCCTACGAGCAGTACTTC.

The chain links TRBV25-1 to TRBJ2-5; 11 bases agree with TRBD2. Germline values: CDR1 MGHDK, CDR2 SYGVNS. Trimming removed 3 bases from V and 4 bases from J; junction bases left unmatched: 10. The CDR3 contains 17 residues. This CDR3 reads CASSDIGLAGGRETQYF. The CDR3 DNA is TGTGCCAGCAGTGATATAGGTCTAGCGGGAGGAAGAGAGACCCAGTACTTC.

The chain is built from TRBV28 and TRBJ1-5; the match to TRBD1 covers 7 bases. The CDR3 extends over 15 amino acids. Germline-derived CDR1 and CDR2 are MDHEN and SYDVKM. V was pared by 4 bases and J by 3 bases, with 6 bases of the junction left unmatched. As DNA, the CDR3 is TGTGCCAGCAGTTGGAGTGGGACAGCCAATCAGCCCCAGCATTTT. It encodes CASSWSGTANQPQHF.

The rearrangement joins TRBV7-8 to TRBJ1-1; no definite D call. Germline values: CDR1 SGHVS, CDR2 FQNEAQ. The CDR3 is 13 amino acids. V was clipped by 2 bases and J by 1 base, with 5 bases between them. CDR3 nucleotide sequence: TGTGCCAGCAGCTTATTCGGGAACACTGAAGCTTTCTTT. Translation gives CASSLFGNTEAFF.

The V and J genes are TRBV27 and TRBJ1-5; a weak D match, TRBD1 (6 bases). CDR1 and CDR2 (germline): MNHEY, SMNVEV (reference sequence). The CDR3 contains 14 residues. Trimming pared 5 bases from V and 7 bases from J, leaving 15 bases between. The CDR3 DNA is TGTGCCAGCAGTCTGACAGGTGGAAGGCAGCCCCAGCATTTT. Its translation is CASSLTGGRQPQHF.

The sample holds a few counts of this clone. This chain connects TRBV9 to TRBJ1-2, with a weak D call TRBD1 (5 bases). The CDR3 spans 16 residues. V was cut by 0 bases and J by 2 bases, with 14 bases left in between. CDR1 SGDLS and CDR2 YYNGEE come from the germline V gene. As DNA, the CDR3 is TGTGCCAGCAGCGTAGGTGGGCAGGGAAACAACTATGGCTACACCTTC. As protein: CASSVGGQGNNYGYTF.

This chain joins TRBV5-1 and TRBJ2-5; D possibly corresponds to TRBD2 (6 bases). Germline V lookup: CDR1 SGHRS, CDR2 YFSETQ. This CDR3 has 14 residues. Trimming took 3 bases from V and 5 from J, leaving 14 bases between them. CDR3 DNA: TGCGCCAGCAGCTCCCGACTAGATCCGGAGACCCAGTACTTC. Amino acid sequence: CASSSRLDPETQYF.

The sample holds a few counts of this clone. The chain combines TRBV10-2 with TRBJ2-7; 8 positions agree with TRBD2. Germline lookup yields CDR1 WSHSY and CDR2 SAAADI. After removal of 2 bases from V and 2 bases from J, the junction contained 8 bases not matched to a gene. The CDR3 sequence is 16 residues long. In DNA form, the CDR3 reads TGCGCCAGCAGTGAGGGGGGGGTAGCGGGGACCTACGAGCAGTACTTC. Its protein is CASSEGGVAGTYEQYF.

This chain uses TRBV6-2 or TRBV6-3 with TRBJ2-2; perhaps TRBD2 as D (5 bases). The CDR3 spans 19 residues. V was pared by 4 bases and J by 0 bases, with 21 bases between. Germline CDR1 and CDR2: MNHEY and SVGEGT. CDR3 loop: CASSSRLIVGASNTGELFF. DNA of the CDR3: TGTGCCAGCAGTTCCCGATTAATTGTGGGAGCGTCGAACACCGGGGAGCTGTTTTTT.

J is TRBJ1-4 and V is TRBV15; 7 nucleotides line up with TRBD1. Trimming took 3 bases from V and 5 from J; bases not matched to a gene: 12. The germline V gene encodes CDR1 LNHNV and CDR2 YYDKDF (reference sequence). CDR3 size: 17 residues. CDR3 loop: CATSRPPTGAYNEKLFF. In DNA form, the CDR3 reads TGTGCCACCAGCAGGCCTCCTACAGGGGCATACAATGAAAAACTGTTTTTT.

DNA of the CDR3: TGTGCCAGCTCACAGTTCGGGACACCGAACACTGAAGCTTTCTTT. This sequence encodes CASSQFGTPNTEAFF. This chain connects TRBV18 to TRBJ1-1; D might be TRBD1 (6 bases). This CDR3 is built from 15 residues. Between the trimmed V and J ends, which lost 4 bases and 1 base, there was a span of 13 bases. The germline CDR1 and CDR2 sequences are KGHSH and LQKENI.

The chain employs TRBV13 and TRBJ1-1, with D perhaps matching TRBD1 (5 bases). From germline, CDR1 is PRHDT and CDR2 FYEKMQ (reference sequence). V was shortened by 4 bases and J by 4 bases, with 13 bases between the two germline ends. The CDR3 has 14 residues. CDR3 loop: CASSSNDRGTEAFF. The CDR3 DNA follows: TGTGCCAGCAGCTCCAACGACAGAGGCACTGAAGCTTTCTTT.

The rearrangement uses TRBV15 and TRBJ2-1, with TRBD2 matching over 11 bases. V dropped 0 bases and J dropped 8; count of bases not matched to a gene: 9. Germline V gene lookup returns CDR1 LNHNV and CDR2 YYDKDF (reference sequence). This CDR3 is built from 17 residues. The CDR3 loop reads CATSRDVLAGGSDEQFF. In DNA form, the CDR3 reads TGTGCCACCAGCAGAGATGTCCTAGCGGGAGGAAGCGATGAGCAGTTCTTC.

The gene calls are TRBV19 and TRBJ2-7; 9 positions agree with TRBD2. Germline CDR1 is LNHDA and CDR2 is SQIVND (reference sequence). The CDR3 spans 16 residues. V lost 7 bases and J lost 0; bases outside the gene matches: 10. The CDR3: CASNSGLASNSYEQYF. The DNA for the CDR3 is TGTGCCAGTAACTCCGGACTAGCGAGCAACTCCTACGAGCAGTACTTC.

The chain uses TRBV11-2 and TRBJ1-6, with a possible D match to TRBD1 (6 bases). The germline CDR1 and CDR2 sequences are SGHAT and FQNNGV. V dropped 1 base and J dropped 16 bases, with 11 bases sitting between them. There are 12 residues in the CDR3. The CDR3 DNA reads TGTGCCAGCAGCTTAGCCGACAGGTTTCTCCACTTT. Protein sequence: CASSLADRFLHF.

CDR3 region: CASSVGDMRETQYF. Written as DNA, the CDR3 is TGTGCCAGCAGCGTTGGAGATATGCGAGAGACCCAGTACTTC. The chain recombines TRBV9 with TRBJ2-5; D not resolved. Deletions cut 2 bases from V and 4 bases from J, with 12 bases between. The V gene's germline CDR1 is SGDLS and CDR2 YYNGEE. This CDR3 has 14 amino acids.

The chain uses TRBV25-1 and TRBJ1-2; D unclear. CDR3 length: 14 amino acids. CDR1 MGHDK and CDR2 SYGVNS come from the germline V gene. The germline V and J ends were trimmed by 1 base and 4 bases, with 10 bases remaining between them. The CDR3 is CASSESRQLYGYTF. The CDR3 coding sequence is TGTGCCAGCAGTGAATCGAGGCAGCTCTATGGCTACACCTTC.

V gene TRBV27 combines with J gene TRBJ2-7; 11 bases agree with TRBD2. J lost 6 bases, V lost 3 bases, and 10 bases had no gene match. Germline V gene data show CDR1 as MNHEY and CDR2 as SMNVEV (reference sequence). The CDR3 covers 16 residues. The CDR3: CASSFISGRALSEQYF. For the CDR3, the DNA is TGTGCCAGCAGTTTCATTAGCGGGAGGGCCCTCAGCGAGCAGTACTTC.

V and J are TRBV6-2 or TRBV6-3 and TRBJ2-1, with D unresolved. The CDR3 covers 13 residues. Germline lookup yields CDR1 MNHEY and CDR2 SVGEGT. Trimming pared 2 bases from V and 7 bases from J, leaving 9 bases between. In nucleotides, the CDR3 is TGTGCCAGCAGTTACGGTCGCAGGAATGAGCAGTTCTTC. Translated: CASSYGRRNEQFF.